This TCR beta chain was sequenced in a study of OX40 agonist ivuxolimab in advanced cancers. With respect to the entire study: Ivuxolimab was a fully human IgG2 agonistic monoclonal antibody targeting the costimulatory receptor OX40 (CD134). Among the 50 to 55 dose-escalation patients, some 20 had hepatocellular carcinoma, 15 or so melanoma, 9 renal cell carcinoma and 9 head and neck cancer. Patients were allowed to have had prior anti-PD-1, anti-PD-L1 or anti-CTLA-4 therapy, and 40% of the dose-escalation patients had been treated with checkpoint inhibitors. The paper reports the monotherapy dose-escalation portion (N of about 50 patients) of the phase I ivuxolimab trial. A male proportion of under 85% and a mean age of 60 years, ranging from roughly 23 to 90, were recorded for the dose-escalation cohort. Three dose-escalation patients achieved partial responses, one with hepatocellular carcinoma and two with cutaneous melanoma. Intravenous ivuxolimab was administered to patients every 2 weeks at six dose levels: 0.01, 0.1, 0.3, 1.5, 3 and 10 mg/kg. The purpose of peripheral TCRbeta sequencing was to test whether ivuxolimab changed TCR sequence diversity and led to clonal T-cell expansion.

Overall study results and their limits: Low levels of normalized T-cell clonal expansion were also shown by some nonresponding patients. The antigen specificity of the peripheral T cells that underwent clonal expansion was not determined. Clonal expansion of both CD4+ and CD8+ blood T cells was observed from baseline to week 6 at doses 0.1 to 3.0 mg/kg. After ivuxolimab, more expanded clones were found on average in CD8+ T cells than in CD4+ T cells. In partial responders in the 0.1-3.0 mg/kg groups, normalized peripheral clonal expansion was found to be among the lowest, especially among CD8+ T cells.

Patients with autoimmune disease history or receiving systemic immunosuppression were excluded from the trial. Peripheral blood for TCR sequencing was collected from all dose cohorts at baseline, on cycle 4 day 1, and on cycle 7 day 1. The samples were taken from a phase I, first-in-human, multicenter, open-label dose-escalation trial of ivuxolimab. Adults with locally advanced or metastatic head and neck squamous cell, hepatocellular, melanoma or renal cell carcinoma were enrolled in the trial. Before TCR sequencing, CD4+ T cells and CD8+ T cells from peripheral blood were sorted into separate populations. About this clone: No cognate antigen has been identified for it. No base qualities exist here, and no much larger clone lies one base off it.

Genomic DNA was extracted from sorted cells for sequencing of the TCRbeta CDR3 region. The immunoSEQ Assay was used for sequencing of TCRbeta CDR3 regions. The immuneACCESS repertoire file appears here via TCRdb, limited to in-frame rearrangements. These files lack a portion of the clones; in checked studies, under half of the deficit traces to unresolved V genes, and the cause of the others is not known. This sample holds around 74,000 clones; 85% were observed only once. Clones ranked in the top ten supply 0.55% to 0.7% of the sample. Sequenced material: CD4+ or CD8+ T cells sorted from blood, taken in a trial of the OX40 agonist ivuxolimab. The TCR originated in an adult with an advanced solid tumor such as melanoma, head and neck, liver or kidney cancer.

The CDR3 amino acid sequence is: CASSFRVKGVFF. The DNA reads TGTGCCAGCAGCTTCCGGGTTAAGGGAGTGTTTTTT. This chain joins TRBV5-8 to TRBJ1-4, with the D gene call left open. Per the germline V gene, SGHTS is the CDR1 and YDEGEE is the CDR2. Counted from cysteine to phenylalanine, this CDR3 has 12 amino acids. The entry retains the CDR3 DNA only, 36 bases that are in frame from base 1. Trimming costs V 2 bases and J 15 bases, and their ends lie 14 bases apart.